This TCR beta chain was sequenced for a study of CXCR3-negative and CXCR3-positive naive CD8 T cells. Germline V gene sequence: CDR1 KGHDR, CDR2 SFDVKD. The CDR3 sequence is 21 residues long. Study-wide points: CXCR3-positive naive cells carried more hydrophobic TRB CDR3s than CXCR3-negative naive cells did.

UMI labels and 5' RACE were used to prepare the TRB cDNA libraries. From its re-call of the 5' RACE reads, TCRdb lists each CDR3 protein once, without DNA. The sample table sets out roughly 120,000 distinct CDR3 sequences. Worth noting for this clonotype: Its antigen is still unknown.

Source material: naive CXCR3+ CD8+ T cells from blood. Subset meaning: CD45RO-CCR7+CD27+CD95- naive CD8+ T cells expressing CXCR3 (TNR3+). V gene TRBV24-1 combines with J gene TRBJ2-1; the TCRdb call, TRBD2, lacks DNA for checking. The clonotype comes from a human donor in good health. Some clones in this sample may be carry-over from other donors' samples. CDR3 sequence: CATSDLRQTGGTSGAYNEQFF.